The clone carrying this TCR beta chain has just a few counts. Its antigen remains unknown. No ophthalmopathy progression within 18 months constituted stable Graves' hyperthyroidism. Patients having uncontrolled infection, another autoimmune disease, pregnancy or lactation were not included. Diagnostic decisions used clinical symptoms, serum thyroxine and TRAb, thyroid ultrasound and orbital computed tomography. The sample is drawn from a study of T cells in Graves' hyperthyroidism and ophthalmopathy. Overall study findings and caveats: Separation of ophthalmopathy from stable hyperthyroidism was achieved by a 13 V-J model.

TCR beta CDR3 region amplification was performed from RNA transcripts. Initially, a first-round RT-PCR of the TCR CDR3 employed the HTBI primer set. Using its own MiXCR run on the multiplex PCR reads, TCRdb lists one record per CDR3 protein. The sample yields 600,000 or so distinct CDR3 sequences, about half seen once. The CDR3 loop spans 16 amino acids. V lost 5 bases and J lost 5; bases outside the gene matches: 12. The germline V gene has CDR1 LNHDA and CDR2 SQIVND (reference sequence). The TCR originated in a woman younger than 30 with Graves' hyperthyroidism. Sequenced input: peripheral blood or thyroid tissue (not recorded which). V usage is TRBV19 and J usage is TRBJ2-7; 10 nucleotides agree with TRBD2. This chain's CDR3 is CASSAGPGLAFNEQYF. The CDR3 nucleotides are TGTGCCAGTAGTGCCGGACCGGGACTAGCGTTCAACGAGCAGTACTTC. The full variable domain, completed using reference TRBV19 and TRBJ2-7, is DGGITQSPKYLFRKEGQNVTLSCEQNLNHDAMYWYRQDPGQGLRLIYYSQIVNDFQKGDIAEGYSVSREKKESFPLTVTSAQKNPTAFYLCASSAGPGLAFNEQYFGPGTRLTVT.